Only one count was recorded for the clone carrying this T cell receptor (beta chain). As yet, its antigen is unknown. Sequencing used immunoSEQ version 4 in survey mode. This table comes from immunoSEQ multiplex PCR, and its TCRdb copy is limited to in-frame clones, with some not included. The sample holds under 60,000 clones, 75% to 85% seen once. This sample is drawn from a study of persistence of HIV-infected CD4 T cells. Cells were stimulated with CMV-infected fibroblast lysates at roughly 10 ug/mL. CD40L/CD69 double-negative CD45RO-high memory CD4+ T cells were collected. The J segment lost 6 bases and the V segment lost 4 bases, leaving 4 bases of the junction unmatched. In germline, CDR1 is SNHLY, CDR2 FYNNEI. There are 15 residues in the CDR3.

The genes are TRBV2 and TRBJ1-6, with 9 bases identical to TRBD1. Here the sequenced sample was CD4+ T cells sorted from PBMCs after roughly 18-hour stimulation, taken from a patient who received antiretroviral therapy. This sequence was found in an adult man with HIV who was CMV-seropositive. The CDR3 reads CASSVLGQGNSPLHF. In DNA form, the CDR3 reads TGTGCCAGCAGTGTGCTGGGACAGGGTAATTCACCCCTCCACTTT.